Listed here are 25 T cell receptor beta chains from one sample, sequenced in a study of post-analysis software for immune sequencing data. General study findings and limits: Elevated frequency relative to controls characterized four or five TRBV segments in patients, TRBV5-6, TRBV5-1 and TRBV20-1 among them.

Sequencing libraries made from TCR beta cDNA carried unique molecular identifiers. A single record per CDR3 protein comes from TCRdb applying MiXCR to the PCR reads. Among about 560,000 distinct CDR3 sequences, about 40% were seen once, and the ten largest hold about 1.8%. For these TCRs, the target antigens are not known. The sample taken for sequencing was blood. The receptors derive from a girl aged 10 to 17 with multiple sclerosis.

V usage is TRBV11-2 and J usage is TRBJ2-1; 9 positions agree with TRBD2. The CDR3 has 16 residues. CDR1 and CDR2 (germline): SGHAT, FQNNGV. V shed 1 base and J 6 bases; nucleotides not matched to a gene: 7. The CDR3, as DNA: TGTGCCAGCAGCTTAGTCGCGGGAGGGCCCCGCAATGAGCAGTTCTTC. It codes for CASSLVAGGPRNEQFF.

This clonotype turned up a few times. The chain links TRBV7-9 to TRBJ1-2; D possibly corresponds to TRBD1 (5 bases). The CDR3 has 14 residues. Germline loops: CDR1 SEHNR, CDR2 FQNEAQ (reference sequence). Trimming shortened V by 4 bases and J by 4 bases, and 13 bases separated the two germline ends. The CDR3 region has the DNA TGTGCCAGCAGCTCCAGTGGGGCTTCCTATGGCTACACCTTC. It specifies CASSSSGASYGYTF.

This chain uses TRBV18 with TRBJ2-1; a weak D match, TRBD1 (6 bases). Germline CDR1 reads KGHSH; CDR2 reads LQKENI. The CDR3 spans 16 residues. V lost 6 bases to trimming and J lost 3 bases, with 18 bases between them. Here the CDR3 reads CASSSWRTEFYNEQFF. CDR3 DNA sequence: TGTGCCAGCTCGTCTTGGCGGACAGAATTCTACAATGAGCAGTTCTTC.

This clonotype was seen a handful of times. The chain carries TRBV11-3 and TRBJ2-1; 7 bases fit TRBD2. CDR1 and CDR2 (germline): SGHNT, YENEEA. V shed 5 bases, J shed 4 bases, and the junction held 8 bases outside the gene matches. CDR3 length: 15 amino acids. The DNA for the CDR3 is TGTGCCAGCAGCCCCTACAGCGGGGATTACAATGAGCAGTTCTTC. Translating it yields CASSPYSGDYNEQFF.

In DNA, the CDR3 is TGCGCCAGCAGCTTGGTGTCGGCCAGGGACGGCTATGGCTACACCTTC. It is translated as CASSLVSARDGYGYTF. J is TRBJ1-2 and V is TRBV5-1; a possible D gene is TRBD1 (5 bases). The CDR3 consists of 16 residues. Germline V lookup: CDR1 SGHRS, CDR2 YFSETQ. Trimming left V 0 bases short and J 4 bases short, with 16 bases between.

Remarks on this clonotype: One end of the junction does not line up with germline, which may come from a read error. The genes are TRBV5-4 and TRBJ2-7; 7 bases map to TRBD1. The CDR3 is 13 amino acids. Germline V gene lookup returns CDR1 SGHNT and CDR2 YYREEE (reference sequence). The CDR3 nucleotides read TGTGTCAGCAGCACCGGGACAGACTACGAGCAGTACTTC. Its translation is CVSSTGTDYEQYF.

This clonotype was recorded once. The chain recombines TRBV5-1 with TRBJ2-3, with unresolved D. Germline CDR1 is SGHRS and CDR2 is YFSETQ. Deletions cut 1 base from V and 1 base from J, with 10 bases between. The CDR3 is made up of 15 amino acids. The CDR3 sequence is CASSLSEPRTDTQYF. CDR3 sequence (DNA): TGCGCCAGCAGCTTGTCGGAGCCCCGCACAGATACGCAGTATTTT.

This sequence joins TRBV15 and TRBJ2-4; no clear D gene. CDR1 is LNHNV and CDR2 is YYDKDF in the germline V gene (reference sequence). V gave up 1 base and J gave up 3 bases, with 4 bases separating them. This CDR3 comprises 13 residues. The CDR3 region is CATSRADKNIQYF. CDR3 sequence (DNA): TGTGCCACCAGCAGAGCGGACAAAAACATTCAGTACTTC.

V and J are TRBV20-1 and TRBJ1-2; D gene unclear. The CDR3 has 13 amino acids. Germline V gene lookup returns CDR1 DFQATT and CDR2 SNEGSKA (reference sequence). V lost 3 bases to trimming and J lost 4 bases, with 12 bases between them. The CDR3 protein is CSASPPQVYGYTF. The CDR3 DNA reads TGCAGTGCTAGCCCTCCCCAGGTCTATGGCTACACCTTC.

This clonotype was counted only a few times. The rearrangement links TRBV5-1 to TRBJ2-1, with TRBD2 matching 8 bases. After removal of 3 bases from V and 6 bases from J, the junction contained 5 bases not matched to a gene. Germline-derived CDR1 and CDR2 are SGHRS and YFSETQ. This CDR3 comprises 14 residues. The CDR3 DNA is TGCGCCAGCAGCTCACCGGGGGGGCGCAATGAGCAGTTCTTC. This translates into CASSSPGGRNEQFF.

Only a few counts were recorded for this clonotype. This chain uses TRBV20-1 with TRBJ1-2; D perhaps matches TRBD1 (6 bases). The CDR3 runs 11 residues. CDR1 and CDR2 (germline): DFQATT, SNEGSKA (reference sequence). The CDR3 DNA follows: TGCAGCGCGAGGGGGGGGTATGGCTACACCTTC. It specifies CSARGGYGYTF.

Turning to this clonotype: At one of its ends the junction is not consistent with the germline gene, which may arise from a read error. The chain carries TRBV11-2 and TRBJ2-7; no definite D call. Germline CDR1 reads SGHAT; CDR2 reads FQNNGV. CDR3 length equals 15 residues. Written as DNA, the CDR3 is TGTGCCAGCAGCCCATCGACGGCAGTCTCCTACGGGCAGTACTTC. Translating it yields CASSPSTAVSYGQYF.

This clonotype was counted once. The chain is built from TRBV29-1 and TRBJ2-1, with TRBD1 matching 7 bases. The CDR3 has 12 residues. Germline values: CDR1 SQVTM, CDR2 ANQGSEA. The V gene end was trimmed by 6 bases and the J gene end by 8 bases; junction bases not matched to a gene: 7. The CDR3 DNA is TGCAGCGTCCGACAGGGTGCTCATGAGCAGTTCTTC. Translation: CSVRQGAHEQFF.

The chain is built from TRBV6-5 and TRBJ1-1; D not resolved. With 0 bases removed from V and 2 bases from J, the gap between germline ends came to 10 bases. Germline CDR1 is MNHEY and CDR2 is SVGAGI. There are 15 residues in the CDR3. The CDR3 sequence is CASSYSTAANTEAFF. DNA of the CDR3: TGTGCCAGCAGTTACTCAACAGCCGCAAACACTGAAGCTTTCTTT.

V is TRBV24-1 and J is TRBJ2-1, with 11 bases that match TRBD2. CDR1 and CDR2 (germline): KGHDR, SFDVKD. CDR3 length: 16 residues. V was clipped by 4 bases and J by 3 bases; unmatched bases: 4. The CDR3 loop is CATSDPTSGGYNEQFF. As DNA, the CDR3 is TGTGCCACCAGTGACCCCACTAGCGGGGGCTACAATGAGCAGTTCTTC.

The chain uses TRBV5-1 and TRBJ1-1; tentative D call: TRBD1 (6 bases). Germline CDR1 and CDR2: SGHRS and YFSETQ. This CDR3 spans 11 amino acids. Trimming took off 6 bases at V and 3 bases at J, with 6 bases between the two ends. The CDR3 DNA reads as TGCGCCAGCACAGGGGACACTGAAGCTTTCTTT. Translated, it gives CASTGDTEAFF.

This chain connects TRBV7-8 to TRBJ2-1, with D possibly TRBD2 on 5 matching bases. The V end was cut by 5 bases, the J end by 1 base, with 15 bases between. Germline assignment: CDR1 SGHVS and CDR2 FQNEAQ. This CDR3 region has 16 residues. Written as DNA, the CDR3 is TGTGCCAGCAGCAAGGACGGAGCGGTATCCTACAATGAGCAGTTCTTC. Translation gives CASSKDGAVSYNEQFF.

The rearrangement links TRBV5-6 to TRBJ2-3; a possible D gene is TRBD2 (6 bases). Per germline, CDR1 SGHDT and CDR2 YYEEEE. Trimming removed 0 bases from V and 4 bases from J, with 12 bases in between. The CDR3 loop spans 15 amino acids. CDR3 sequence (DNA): TGTGCCAGCAGCTTGGCCAACACTAGCCCAGATACGCAGTATTTT. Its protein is CASSLANTSPDTQYF.

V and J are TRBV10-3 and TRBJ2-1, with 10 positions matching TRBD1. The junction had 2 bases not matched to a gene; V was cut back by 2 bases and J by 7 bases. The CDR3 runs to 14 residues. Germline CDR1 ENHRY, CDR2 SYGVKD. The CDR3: CAISEGQGVNEQFF. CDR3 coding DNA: TGTGCCATCAGTGAGGGACAGGGGGTAAATGAGCAGTTCTTC.

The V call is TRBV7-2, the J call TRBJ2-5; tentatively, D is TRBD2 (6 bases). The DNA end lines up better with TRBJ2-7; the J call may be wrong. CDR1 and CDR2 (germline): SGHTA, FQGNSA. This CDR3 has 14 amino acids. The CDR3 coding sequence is TGTGCCAGCAGCTTGTTGGTCGGGGGTGACGAGCAGTACTTC. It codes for CASSLLVGGDEQYF.

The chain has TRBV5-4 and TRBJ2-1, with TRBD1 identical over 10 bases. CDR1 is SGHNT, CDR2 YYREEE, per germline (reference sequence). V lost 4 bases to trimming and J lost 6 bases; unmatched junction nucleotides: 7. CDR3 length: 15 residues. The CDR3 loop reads CASSMRTGGINEQFF. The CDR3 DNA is TGTGCCAGCAGCATGAGGACAGGGGGTATCAATGAGCAGTTCTTC.

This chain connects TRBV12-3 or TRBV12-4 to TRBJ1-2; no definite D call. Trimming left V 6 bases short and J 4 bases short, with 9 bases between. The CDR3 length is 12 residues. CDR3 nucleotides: TGTGCCAGCAGCCGATATGCCTATGGCTACACCTTC. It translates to CASSRYAYGYTF.

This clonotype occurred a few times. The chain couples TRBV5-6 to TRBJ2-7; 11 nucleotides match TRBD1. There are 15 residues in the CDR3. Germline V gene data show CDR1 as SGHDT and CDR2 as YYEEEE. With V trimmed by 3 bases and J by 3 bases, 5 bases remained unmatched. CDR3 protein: CASSWGGTGGYEQYF. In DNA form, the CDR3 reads TGTGCCAGCAGCTGGGGGGGGACAGGGGGCTACGAGCAGTACTTC.

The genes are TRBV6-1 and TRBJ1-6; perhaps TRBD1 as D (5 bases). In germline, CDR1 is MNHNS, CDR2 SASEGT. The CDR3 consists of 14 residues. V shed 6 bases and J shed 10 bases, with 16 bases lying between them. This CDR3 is CASRGAVDLSPLHF. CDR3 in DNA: TGTGCCAGCAGAGGGGCAGTGGACCTGTCACCCCTCCACTTT.

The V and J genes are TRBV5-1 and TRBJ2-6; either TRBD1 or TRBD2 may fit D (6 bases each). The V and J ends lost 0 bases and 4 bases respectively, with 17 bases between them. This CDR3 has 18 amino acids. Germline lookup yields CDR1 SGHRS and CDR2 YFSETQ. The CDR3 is CASSLDGGTGTGANVLTF. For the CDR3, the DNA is TGCGCCAGCAGCTTGGACGGGGGTACAGGGACCGGGGCCAACGTCCTGACTTTC.